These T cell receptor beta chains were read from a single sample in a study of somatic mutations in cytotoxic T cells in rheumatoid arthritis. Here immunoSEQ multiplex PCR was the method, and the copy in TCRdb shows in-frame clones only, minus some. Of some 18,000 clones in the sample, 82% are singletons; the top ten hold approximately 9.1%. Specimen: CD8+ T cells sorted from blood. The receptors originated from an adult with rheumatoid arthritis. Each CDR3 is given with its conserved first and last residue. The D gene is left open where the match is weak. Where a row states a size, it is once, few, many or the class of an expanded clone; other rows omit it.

TGTGCCAGCAGCCTCGGGGGGGCAGTTGCAGATACGCAGTATTTT,CASSLGGAVADTQYF,TRBV9,-,TRBJ2-3,TRBD2
TGTGCCAGCAGCTTAGGCCGGAGCAGCCCCTATGGCTACACCTTC,CASSLGRSSPYGYTF,TRBV13,-,TRBJ1-2,-
TGTGCCAGCAGTTTGGGACAGGGGGTAAACGAGCAGTACTTC,CASSLGQGVNEQYF,TRBV27,-,TRBJ2-7,TRBD1
TGTGCCAGCAGCGTCTTCATCACAGATACGCAGTATTTT,CASSVFITDTQYF,TRBV9,few,TRBJ2-3,-
TGTGCCAGCAGTGGTGCCGATGGCTACACCTTC,CASSGADGYTF,TRBV6-4,-,TRBJ1-2,-
TGTGCCAGCAGCCCACCCGGGCTTCCGGCCAATGAGCAGTTCTTC,CASSPPGLPANEQFF,TRBV7-8,-,TRBJ2-1,-
TGTGCCAGTAGTGCCGGGACATTATACGAGCAGTACTTC,CASSAGTLYEQYF,TRBV19,-,TRBJ2-7,-
TGTGCCAGCAGTTTAGGAGGACTAGCTTTCTTC,CASSLGGLAFF,TRBV27,-,TRBJ2-1,TRBD2
TGTGCCAGCAGTGGCCGGGACAGGATCACCCTAGGGGCCAAAAACATTCAGTACTTC,CASSGRDRITLGAKNIQYF,TRBV6-1,-,TRBJ2-4,TRBD1
TGTGCCAGCAGTGCAGGGAACACCGGGGAGCTGTTTTTT,CASSAGNTGELFF,TRBV6-4,-,TRBJ2-2,-
TGTGCCAGCAGTTATGGGACGGGGAACACTGAAGCTTTCTTT,CASSYGTGNTEAFF,TRBV6-5,-,TRBJ1-1,-
TGTGCCAGCAGCTTAGTTGCCTCCTCCTACGAGCAGTACTTC,CASSLVASSYEQYF,TRBV11-3,-,TRBJ2-7,-
TGTGCCAGCAGCTACAGGACTAGCGGACACAATGAGCAGTTCTTC,CASSYRTSGHNEQFF,TRBV7-9,-,TRBJ2-1,TRBD2
TGTGCCAGCAGTTTAGGGGGGGATTCCACTGAAGCTTTCTTT,CASSLGGDSTEAFF,TRBV28,once,TRBJ1-1,-
TGTGCCAGCAGTTACTCGTTTTTCATGGACCAAGAGACCCAGTACTTC,CASSYSFFMDQETQYF,TRBV6-6,-,TRBJ2-5,-
TGTGCCAGCAGCCCGACAGGGCCTAACAATGAGCAGTTCTTC,CASSPTGPNNEQFF,TRBV7-3,-,TRBJ2-1,TRBD1
TGTGCCAGCAGCTTGATGGGGGGCCAAGAGACCCAGTACTTC,CASSLMGGQETQYF,TRBV5-6,-,TRBJ2-5,-
TGCAGCGTTGACGCATCCTTGGGGGTTGAGCAGTTCTTC,CSVDASLGVEQFF,TRBV29-1,-,TRBJ2-1,-
TGTGCCAGCTCACCCTGGCCGGATAGCGGCGAGACCGGGGAGCTGTTTTTT,CASSPWPDSGETGELFF,TRBV18,once,TRBJ2-2,-
TGTGCCAGCAGCGGAAGGGACAGGAGGCAGGAGACCCAGTACTTC,CASSGRDRRQETQYF,TRBV9,-,TRBJ2-5,TRBD1
TGTGCCAGCTCACTCGAACCCCCGGGCGGGGACGAGCAGTACTTC,CASSLEPPGGDEQYF,TRBV7-9,once,TRBJ2-7,-
TGTGCCAGCAGCTTAGCCTACAATGAGCAGTTCTTC,CASSLAYNEQFF,TRBV7-9,-,TRBJ2-1,-
TGTGCCAGCAGTTCCACAGGGTTTGGGGAAGCTTTCTTT,CASSSTGFGEAFF,TRBV2,-,TRBJ1-1,-
TGCGCCAGCAGTCCCGGGAGCAGCACAGATACGCAGTATTTT,CASSPGSSTDTQYF,TRBV10-2,-,TRBJ2-3,-
TGTGCCAGCAGGCCCGGGACAGCCAATGAGCAGTTCTTC,CASRPGTANEQFF,TRBV6-5,-,TRBJ2-1,TRBD1
TGCGCCAGCAGCCAAAATCGAGGGGGGAATCAGCCCCAGCATTTT,CASSQNRGGNQPQHF,TRBV4-1,-,TRBJ1-5,-
TGTGCCACCAGCACCGGGTGGGGCGCAACTAATGAAAAACTGTTTTTT,CATSTGWGATNEKLFF,TRBV15,-,TRBJ1-4,-
TGCGCCAGCAGCCAAGAGCCTAGCGGGAACACAGATACGCAGTATTTT,CASSQEPSGNTDTQYF,TRBV4-1,-,TRBJ2-3,TRBD2
TGTGCCAGCAGTTTTGACATCCGAGGTCCGACTGAAGCTTTCTTT,CASSFDIRGPTEAFF,TRBV27,-,TRBJ1-1,-
TGCGCCAGCAGCTTGACGGGACAGGGGGCTCCAGCGTATGGCTACACCTTC,CASSLTGQGAPAYGYTF,TRBV5-1,-,TRBJ1-2,TRBD1
TGTGCCAGCAGCTTAGGGGCCCTAATGACCCAGCATTTT,CASSLGALMTQHF,TRBV7-8,-,TRBJ1-5,-
TGTGCCAGCAGTGGGGGGGCGGGGGAATTCCAAGAGACCCAGTACTTC,CASSGGAGEFQETQYF,TRBV6-1,-,TRBJ2-5,-
TGTGCCAGCAGCTGGCCCGGACAGGGCTCGGGCTATGGCTACACCTTC,CASSWPGQGSGYGYTF,TRBV11-2,-,TRBJ1-2,TRBD1
TGTGCCAGCAGTTTCGCAGGGGAGGGGAATGGCTACACCTTC,CASSFAGEGNGYTF,TRBV27,-,TRBJ1-2,-
TGTGCCAGCAGCCTAAGCGTGGGGTCTAACTATGGCTACACCTTC,CASSLSVGSNYGYTF,TRBV6-1,-,TRBJ1-2,-
TGTGCCAGCAGCTTAGAGGTCCAGGGAGGACAGCCCCAGCATTTT,CASSLEVQGGQPQHF,TRBV7-9,-,TRBJ1-5,-
TGTGCCAGCAGTCCTCGACAGCCCTTAGAAAACACCGGGGAGCTGTTTTTT,CASSPRQPLENTGELFF,TRBV27,few,TRBJ2-2,-
TGTGCCAGCTCGCTAACAGATTTCTCTGGAAACACCATATATTTT,CASSLTDFSGNTIYF,TRBV18,-,TRBJ1-3,-
TGTGCCAGCAGTGATGGCAGAAATCAGCCCCAGCATTTT,CASSDGRNQPQHF,TRBV25-1,-,TRBJ1-5,-
TGTGCCAGCAGCCAAACCAGCAATCAGCCCCAGCATTTT,CASSQTSNQPQHF,TRBV4-2,-,TRBJ1-5,-
TGTGCCAGCAGCTTAGCGAGAGGCCTGACCGGGGAGCTGTTTTTT,CASSLARGLTGELFF,TRBV7-9,-,TRBJ2-2,-
TGTGCCAGTAGTACGTGGACAGGGTCTAGTTTGGACGAGCAGTACTTC,CASSTWTGSSLDEQYF,TRBV19,-,TRBJ2-7,TRBD1
TGTGCCAGCAGTGGAACCGGGACAGGGACACTCCTAGCCAAAAACATTCAGTACTTC,CASSGTGTGTLLAKNIQYF,TRBV27,-,TRBJ2-4,TRBD1
TGTGCCAGCAGCTTAGGACTAGCGGGCTTCAATGAGCAGTTCTTC,CASSLGLAGFNEQFF,TRBV7-2,-,TRBJ2-1,TRBD2
TGTGCCAGCAGCCCAGGGGGGTTTTACAATGAGCAGTTCTTC,CASSPGGFYNEQFF,TRBV13,-,TRBJ2-1,-
TGTGCCACCGGGTTTAGTGATGAGCAGTTCTTC,CATGFSDEQFF,TRBV10-3,once,TRBJ2-1,-
TGTGCCAGCAGCTTGCGGGCCATGAACACTGAAGCTTTCTTT,CASSLRAMNTEAFF,TRBV5-6,-,TRBJ1-1,-
TGTGCCAGCAGCTCGCACCGACAGGGGGAGCAGTTCTTC,CASSSHRQGEQFF,TRBV7-9,-,TRBJ2-1,TRBD1
TGTGCCAGCAGCGTTACGGGGACAGGAGAAGACGAGCAGTACTTC,CASSVTGTGEDEQYF,TRBV9,-,TRBJ2-7,TRBD1
TGTGCCAGCAGCCTGGAGGGACAGGGAAACAATGAGCAGTTCTTC,CASSLEGQGNNEQFF,TRBV7-9,-,TRBJ2-1,TRBD1
TGCAGCGTTGAAGTTGAACAGGGACCTTACAATGAGCAGTTCTTC,CSVEVEQGPYNEQFF,TRBV29-1,-,TRBJ2-1,-
TGTGCCAGCAGCTTAGGGCCTTCCTACGAGCAGTACTTC,CASSLGPSYEQYF,TRBV7-2,-,TRBJ2-7,-
TGTGCCAGCAGTTTAGACAGGGGCCACGAGCAGTACTTC,CASSLDRGHEQYF,TRBV27,-,TRBJ2-7,TRBD1